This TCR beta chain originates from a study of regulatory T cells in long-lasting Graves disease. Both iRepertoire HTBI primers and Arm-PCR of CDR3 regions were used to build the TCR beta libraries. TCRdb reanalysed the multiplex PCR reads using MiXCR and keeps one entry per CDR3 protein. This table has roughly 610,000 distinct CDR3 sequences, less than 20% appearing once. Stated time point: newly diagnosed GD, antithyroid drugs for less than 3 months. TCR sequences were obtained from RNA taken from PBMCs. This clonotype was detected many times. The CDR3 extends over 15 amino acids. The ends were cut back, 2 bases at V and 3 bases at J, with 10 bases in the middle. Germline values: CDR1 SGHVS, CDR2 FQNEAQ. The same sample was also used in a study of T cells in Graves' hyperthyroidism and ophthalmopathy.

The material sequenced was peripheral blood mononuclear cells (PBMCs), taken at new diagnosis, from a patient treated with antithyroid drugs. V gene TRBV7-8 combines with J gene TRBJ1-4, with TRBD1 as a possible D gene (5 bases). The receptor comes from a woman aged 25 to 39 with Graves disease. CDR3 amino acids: CASSLRLGANEKLFF. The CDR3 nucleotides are TGTGCCAGCAGCTTACGTCTGGGGGCTAATGAAAAACTGTTTTTT.